These 32 T cell receptor beta chains originate from one sample sequenced in a study of blood T cells in healthy people across ages (dated by TCRdb to about 2015). Libraries were made using 5' RACE. TCRdb records Illumina HiSeq 2500 as the sequencer. A second PCR of roughly 7 to 11 cycles was performed with a sample-barcoded 5' primer and a J-beta primer mix. The public reads were run again by TCRdb, first through fastp at Q25 and then through MiXCR, and only productive beta chains were kept. All rows with the same CDR3 protein become a single entry with the most common DNA and genes. This sample gives roughly 680,000 distinct CDR3 sequences in total; over 40% of them show up just once. Together, the top ten hold less than 15% of the sample. The specimen was blood. The source of these receptors is an elderly woman in good health.

This chain uses TRBV12-3 or TRBV12-4 with TRBJ1-4; 8 bases are a match to TRBD1. The length of the CDR3 is 15 residues. The J segment lost 8 bases and the V segment lost 3 bases, leaving 8 bases of the junction unmatched. In DNA form, the CDR3 reads TGTGCCAGCAGTTTCGACAGGGGAGGGGCGGAAAAACTGTTTTTT. Protein product: CASSFDRGGAEKLFF.

In its sample, this clonotype was seen a few times. This chain uses TRBV18 with TRBJ1-1; no reliable D call. CDR3 length equals 14 residues. V was cut by 5 bases and J by 4 bases, with 14 bases left in between. The germline V gene has CDR1 KGHSH and CDR2 LQKENI. Here the CDR3 DNA reads TGTGCCAGCTCAGAGGAGAGGGCGGGCACTGAAGCTTTCTTT. This encodes CASSEERAGTEAFF. The full variable domain, completed using reference TRBV18 and TRBJ1-1, is NAGVMQNPRHLVRRRGQEARLRCSPMKGHSHVYWYRQLPEEGLKFMVYLQKENIIDESGMPKERFSAEFPKEGPSILRIQQVVRGDSAAYFCASSEERAGTEAFFGQGTRLTVV.

The chain combines TRBV5-5 with TRBJ2-7; 7 nucleotides line up with TRBD1. J gave up 3 bases and V 4 bases, and 10 bases lay outside the gene matches. Germline V gives CDR1 SGHKS, CDR2 YYEKEE (reference sequence). The CDR3 extends over 15 amino acids. The CDR3 coding sequence is TGTGCCAGCAGCCGCCACTGGACAGGCGACTACGAGCAGTACTTC. It codes for CASSRHWTGDYEQYF. The entire variable domain, with the rest obtained from reference TRBV5-5 and TRBJ2-7, is as follows: DAGVTQSPTHLIKTRGQQVTLRCSPISGHKSVSWYQQVLGQGPQFIFQYYEKEERGRGNFPDRFSARQFPNYSSELNVNALLLGDSALYLCASSRHWTGDYEQYFGPGTRLTVT.

The chain has TRBV4-3 and TRBJ2-7; D call uncertain. This CDR3 comprises 14 residues. Germline V lookup: CDR1 LGHNA, CDR2 YSLEER. Trimming removed 0 bases from V and 1 base from J, with 7 bases in between. The DNA for the CDR3 is TGCGCCAGCAGCCAAGATAGCAGATCCTACGAGCAGTACTTC. This codes for CASSQDSRSYEQYF.

This clonotype was picked up one time. The V gene is TRBV20-1, the J gene TRBJ2-7; no reliable D call. Judging by the DNA end, TRBJ2-5 fits better; the J call may be wrong. CDR1 and CDR2 from the germline V gene are DFQATT and SNEGSKA (reference sequence). The CDR3 contains 12 residues. The CDR3: CSARSMGETQYF. The CDR3 DNA reads as TGCAGTGCTAGGTCAATGGGGGAGACCCAGTACTTC.

CDR3 protein: CASSLRWGDTEAFF. CDR3 bases: TGTGCCAGCAGCCTCCGGTGGGGGGACACTGAAGCTTTCTTT. The V gene is TRBV7-2, the J gene TRBJ1-1; perhaps TRBD1 as D (5 bases). Trimming took off 5 bases at V and 3 bases at J, with 13 bases between the two ends. The CDR3 spans 14 residues. Germline V CDR1 and CDR2: SGHTA, FQGNSA.

This clonotype has more than one count but fewer than ten. The chain is built from TRBV5-5 and TRBJ2-3; D gene uncertain. V was shortened by 0 bases and J by 2 bases, with 13 bases between the two germline ends. CDR1 and CDR2 (germline): SGHKS, YYEKEE (reference sequence). The length of the CDR3 is 16 residues. CDR3 in DNA: TGTGCCAGCAGCTTGGCCGGTCTGGATAACACAGATACGCAGTATTTT. Its protein is CASSLAGLDNTDTQYF. Combining the CDR3 with reference TRBV5-5 and TRBJ2-3 gives the whole variable domain DAGVTQSPTHLIKTRGQQVTLRCSPISGHKSVSWYQQVLGQGPQFIFQYYEKEERGRGNFPDRFSARQFPNYSSELNVNALLLGDSALYLCASSLAGLDNTDTQYFGPGTRLTVL.

The rearrangement joins TRBV25-1 to TRBJ2-5, with a weak D call TRBD2 (6 bases). Deletions cut 3 bases from V and 13 bases from J, with 9 bases between. The CDR3 spans 10 residues. Germline V gene lookup returns CDR1 MGHDK and CDR2 SYGVNS. The CDR3 coding sequence is TGTGCCAGCAGTGACGGGACTTCGTACTTC. Translating it yields CASSDGTSYF. The entire variable domain, with the rest obtained from reference TRBV25-1 and TRBJ2-5, is as follows: EADIYQTPRYLVIGTGKKITLECSQTMGHDKMYWYQQDPGMELHLIHYSYGVNSTEKGDLSSESTVSRIRTEHFPLTLESARPSHTSQYLCASSDGTSYFGPGTRLLVL.

This chain connects TRBV6-4 to TRBJ2-4, with 15 bases matching TRBD2. The end of the DNA aligns better with TRBJ2-7, so the J call may be wrong. This CDR3 is 17 amino acids long. The V gene's germline CDR1 is MRHNA and CDR2 SNTAGT. As DNA, the CDR3 is TGTGCCAGCAGGGTCGGGACTAGCGGGGGGAAACACTACGAGCAGTACTTC. Its translation is CASRVGTSGGKHYEQYF.

Remarks on this clonotype: A single base separates this from a much larger clone, so it may be a read error. This chain uses TRBV12-3 or TRBV12-4 with TRBJ2-5; D not resolved. This CDR3 has 14 residues. V lost 5 bases to trimming and J lost 11 bases, with 21 bases between them. The CDR3 loop is CASSPRRSDNEQYF. The DNA for the CDR3 is TGTGCCAGCAGTCCCCGCAGGTCAGACAATGAGCAGTACTTC.

The chain carries TRBV27 and TRBJ2-4; D is uncertain. V lost 5 bases and J 0 bases, leaving 11 bases between the germline ends. There are 15 residues in the CDR3. Germline CDR1 MNHEY, CDR2 SMNVEV (reference sequence). As DNA, the CDR3 is TGTGCCAGCAGTGCCGCGGTTCTAGCCAAAAACATTCAGTACTTC. Translating gives CASSAAVLAKNIQYF.

The chain combines TRBV29-1 with TRBJ2-3, with D uncertain. Trimming left V 5 bases short and J 0 bases short, with 18 bases between. The CDR3 totals 16 residues. Germline lookup yields CDR1 SQVTM and CDR2 ANQGSEA. The CDR3 region is CSVLPQGTASTDTQYF. The CDR3 DNA sequence: TGCAGCGTTCTCCCCCAAGGTACGGCTAGCACAGATACGCAGTATTTT.

The chain carries TRBV6-1 and TRBJ2-5; D may match TRBD1 or TRBD2 (5 bases each). Germline values: CDR1 MNHNS, CDR2 SASEGT. The CDR3 runs to 16 residues. The V gene lost 2 bases and the J gene lost 11 bases, with 24 bases spanning the gap. CDR3 sequence (DNA): TGTGCCAGCAGTGAAAAGGGGACCTACCCACGCAATGAGCAGTACTTC. Protein product: CASSEKGTYPRNEQYF.

This clonotype was detected ten times or more. The chain uses TRBV7-2 and TRBJ2-1; no clear D gene. The CDR3 contains 13 residues. The germline V gene encodes CDR1 SGHTA and CDR2 FQGNSA. V gave up 1 base and J gave up 9 bases, with 10 bases separating them. This CDR3 is CASSLEAVREQFF. The DNA for the CDR3 is TGTGCCAGCAGCTTAGAGGCCGTCCGTGAGCAGTTCTTC.

The V call is TRBV5-1, the J call TRBJ1-3; 8 bases match TRBD1. This CDR3 contains 16 residues. The junction had 9 bases not matched to a gene; V was cut back by 4 bases and J by 3 bases. Germline values: CDR1 SGHRS, CDR2 YFSETQ. The DNA for the CDR3 is TGCGCCAGCAGCCAATTCGGACAGGGCGATGGAAACACCATATATTTT. Translation gives CASSQFGQGDGNTIYF.

The sample holds one count of this clonotype. The chain uses TRBV12-3 or TRBV12-4 and TRBJ1-1; D unclear. Trimming pared 5 bases from V and 0 bases from J, leaving 16 bases between. This CDR3 comprises 16 residues. The CDR3 DNA reads TGTGCCAGCAGTCTGACCCCCTCGGTCATGAACACTGAAGCTTTCTTT. Residues: CASSLTPSVMNTEAFF.

Concerning this clonotype: The junction departs from germline at one end; a sequencing error may be responsible. V usage is TRBV27 and J usage is TRBJ2-1; 12 bases fit TRBD2. Germline CDR1 MNHEY, CDR2 SMNVEV (reference sequence). The CDR3 is made up of 17 amino acids. The CDR3 DNA reads TGTGCCAGCGGCCCACTAGCGGGAGGAATCTCCTACATTGAGCAGTTCTTC. It translates to CASGPLAGGISYIEQFF.

This clonotype was counted many times. CDR3 bases: TGTGCCACCAGTGATCCCCGGACTAGCGGGGGAACCCAGTACTTC. This gives the protein CATSDPRTSGGTQYF. The chain couples TRBV24-1 to TRBJ2-5; 13 nucleotides agree with TRBD2. With 3 bases clipped from V and 8 bases from J, the junction kept 5 bases outside the gene matches. From germline, CDR1 is KGHDR and CDR2 SFDVKD. CDR3 length equals 15 residues.

This clonotype was counted only a few times. CDR3 sequence: CASSLRVTGGWNEQFF. The CDR3 DNA reads as TGTGCCAGCAGCTTAAGGGTAACAGGGGGCTGGAATGAGCAGTTCTTC. The chain combines TRBV7-2 with TRBJ2-1, with 9 bases identical to TRBD1. V lost 2 bases, J lost 7 bases, and 9 bases stayed unmatched. The germline gives CDR1 SGHTA, CDR2 FQGNSA. The length of the CDR3 is 16 residues.

On this clonotype: A much larger clonotype is one base distant, so this may be a read error. The CDR3 DNA is TGTGCCAGCAGCCGAGGTGGCGGTTACAATGAGCAGTACTTC. Its protein is CASSRGGGYNEQYF. The chain joins TRBV7-2 to TRBJ2-1; D not resolved. The DNA end is more similar to TRBJ2-7, so the J call may be wrong. There are 14 residues in the CDR3. Germline V gene data show CDR1 as SGHTA and CDR2 as FQGNSA.

This chain joins TRBV2 and TRBJ1-3; D is undetermined. This CDR3 has 15 residues. Germline-derived CDR1 and CDR2 are SNHLY and FYNNEI. The V gene lost 5 bases and the J gene lost 0 bases, with 11 bases spanning the gap. The CDR3, as DNA: TGTGCCAGCAGTACCCGACTGGGCTCTGGAAACACCATATATTTT. Residues: CASSTRLGSGNTIYF.

DNA of the CDR3: TGTGCCAGCAGCGGAATCAATCAGGGTCCGGAGACCCAGTACTTC. Residues: CASSGINQGPETQYF. The J gene is TRBJ2-5, the V gene TRBV5-6; TRBD1 is a possible D gene (5 bases). The CDR3 loop spans 15 amino acids. From germline, CDR1 is SGHDT and CDR2 YYEEEE. V dropped 4 bases and J dropped 5 bases, with 18 bases sitting between them.

This clonotype appeared a single time. V usage is TRBV20-1 and J usage is TRBJ1-2; D call uncertain. Germline loops: CDR1 DFQATT, CDR2 SNEGSKA (reference sequence). The length of the CDR3 is 13 residues. V was shortened by 1 base and J by 8 bases, with 14 bases between the two germline ends. Here the CDR3 DNA reads TGCAGTGCTAGAGCTGGCGGGATTATCGGCTACACCTTC. Translation: CSARAGGIIGYTF.

Comment on this clonotype: Being one base from a much bigger clone, this may be a read error. This rearrangement joins TRBV2 to TRBJ2-1; 9 bases are a match to TRBD1. With V trimmed by 4 bases and J by 10 bases, 5 bases remained unmatched. This CDR3 comprises 13 residues. Germline CDR1 reads SNHLY; CDR2 reads FYNNEI. CDR3 sequence (DNA): TGTGCCAGCAGTGGGACAGGGGAGGGCGAGCAGTTCTTC. Amino acids: CASSGTGEGEQFF.

The V and J genes are TRBV5-6 and TRBJ1-4; D unclear. Trimming stripped 4 bases from V and 5 bases from J, with 15 bases between. The germline V gene has CDR1 SGHDT and CDR2 YYEEEE. The CDR3 loop spans 15 amino acids. This CDR3 reads CASSQSAEVNEKLFF. CDR3 DNA sequence: TGTGCCAGCAGCCAATCGGCAGAAGTAAATGAAAAACTGTTTTTT.

The rearrangement uses TRBV27 and TRBJ2-2; D is unresolved. Germline CDR1 MNHEY, CDR2 SMNVEV (reference sequence). The CDR3 has 12 residues. V lost 5 bases and J lost 4, with 5 bases in between. This chain's CDR3 is CASSTRTGELFF. CDR3 nucleotide sequence: TGTGCCAGCAGTACTCGCACCGGGGAGCTGTTTTTT.

The J gene is TRBJ1-6, the V gene TRBV20-1, with D possibly TRBD1 on 5 matching bases. Trimming left V 0 bases short and J 12 bases short, with 21 bases between. The germline V gene encodes CDR1 DFQATT and CDR2 SNEGSKA (reference sequence). The CDR3 consists of 16 residues. CDR3 protein: CSARDPAGTGPLPLHF. Written as DNA, the CDR3 is TGCAGTGCTAGAGATCCCGCCGGGACTGGACCCTTACCCCTCCACTTT.

This clonotype was detected a few times. The chain uses TRBV29-1 and TRBJ1-5; maybe TRBD1 (6 bases). The CDR3 has 15 amino acids. V shed 7 bases and J shed 3 bases, with 19 bases lying between them. The germline V gene encodes CDR1 SQVTM and CDR2 ANQGSEA. CDR3 in amino acids: CSDNTRRTDNQPQHF. CDR3 nucleotides: TGCAGCGACAATACCAGGCGGACAGACAATCAGCCCCAGCATTTT.

The chain couples TRBV25-1 to TRBJ1-1; perhaps TRBD1 as D (5 bases). Germline V CDR1 and CDR2: MGHDK, SYGVNS. The CDR3 length is 13 residues. Trimming stripped 4 bases from V and 4 bases from J, with 10 bases between. The CDR3: CASSGGHRTEAFF. The CDR3 DNA reads TGTGCCAGCAGTGGCGGACACCGCACTGAAGCTTTCTTT.

This clonotype has ten or more counts. The chain links TRBV6-5 to TRBJ1-4; the D gene is possibly TRBD1 (6 bases). CDR3 length: 12 amino acids. Germline V gene lookup returns CDR1 MNHEY and CDR2 SVGAGI. V dropped 6 bases and J dropped 8 bases, with 10 bases sitting between them. CDR3 sequence (DNA): TGTGCCAGCAGGAGGGGGAACGAAAAACTGTTTTTT. Translation: CASRRGNEKLFF.

The chain links TRBV27 to TRBJ1-2; TRBD1 is a possible D gene (6 bases). This CDR3 has 14 amino acids. V gave up 5 bases and J gave up 6 bases, with 16 bases separating them. The germline V gene has CDR1 MNHEY and CDR2 SMNVEV (reference sequence). The CDR3 nucleotides are TGTGCCAGCAGTCTACAGGGCGCGTCACATGGCTACACCTTC. This codes for CASSLQGASHGYTF.

In its sample, this clonotype was seen once. Just one base apart from a much larger clone, this may be a read error. The chain is built from TRBV9 and TRBJ2-3; the D gene is possibly TRBD2 (5 bases). Trimming pared 2 bases from V and 4 bases from J, leaving 14 bases between. Per the germline V gene, CDR1 is SGDLS and CDR2 is YYNGEE. The CDR3 is 15 residues long. CDR3 nucleotides: TGTGCCAGCAGCGTCTCTTGGAGGCACGCAGATACGCAGTATTTT. Its translation: CASSVSWRHADTQYF.